Reported below is one T cell receptor (beta chain). Its matching antigen is unknown. This CDR3 is 16 amino acids long. Germline V gene sequence: CDR1 KGHSH, CDR2 LQKENI. J lost 4 bases, V lost 3 bases, and 9 bases had no gene match. This sample was included in a study of cytomegalovirus exposure and HLA in healthy donors. Broader study findings: Earlier results showed most TCR beta V segments being productive about 87% or about 30% of the time. High specificity and sensitivity for cytomegalovirus status were reported for the classifier. Analysis was performed later, and it showed HLA-associated TCR beta chains to be more clonally expanded than equally common others.

Donors were ostensibly healthy at sampling, although undocumented immune exposures were probable. 13 Jbeta primers and 60 Vbeta primers were used for the PCR. TCRdb's copy holds only in-frame clones and misses some; the assay was immunoSEQ multiplex PCR. The repertoire holds about 150,000 clones, 86% seen once, with about 2% in the top ten. The gene calls are TRBV18 and TRBJ2-5; TRBD2 agrees at 9 bases. The material sequenced was PBMCs. This TCR was sampled from a woman aged 18-29 years in good health and CMV-seronegative. The CDR3 sequence: CASSPNTGLAVETQYF. DNA for the CDR3: TGTGCCAGCTCACCCAATACGGGACTAGCTGTAGAGACCCAGTACTTC.